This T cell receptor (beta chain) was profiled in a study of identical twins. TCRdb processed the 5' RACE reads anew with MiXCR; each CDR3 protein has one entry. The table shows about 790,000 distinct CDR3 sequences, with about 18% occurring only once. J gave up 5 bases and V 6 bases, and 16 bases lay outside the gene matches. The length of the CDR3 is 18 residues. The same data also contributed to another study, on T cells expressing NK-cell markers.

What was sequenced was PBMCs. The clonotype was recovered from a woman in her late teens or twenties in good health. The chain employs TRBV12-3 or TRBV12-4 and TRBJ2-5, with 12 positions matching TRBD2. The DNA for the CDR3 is TGTGCCAGCAGCCCCGTGGGGCTAGCGGGAGGGCCGCCCGAGACCCAGTACTTC. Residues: CASSPVGLAGGPPETQYF.